One and the same sample provided the 3 T cell receptor beta chains below, sequenced in a study of Ad26.COV2.S vaccination and SARS-CoV-2 variants. Treatment of the sample: 19 received Ad26.COV2.S at low or high dose, single or two shots; roughly 5 received placebo; per-sample allocation not given. The samples were gathered on day 63 after the first injection of vaccine or placebo. Assay used: immunoSEQ multiplex PCR; TCRdb lists only in-frame clones, some missing. The sample carries about 350,000 clones, about 86% recorded once. Sequenced material: peripheral blood, taken in a trial of Ad26.COV2.S vaccine versus placebo. The receptors stem from a person between 18 and 65 years old who received the Ad26.COV2.S COVID-19 vaccine or a placebo.

CDR3: CASSTDRGSGNTIYF. The CDR3 nucleotides are TGCGCCAGCAGCACCGACAGGGGCTCTGGAAACACCATATATTTT. The V gene is TRBV4-1, the J gene TRBJ1-3, with 8 bases lining up with TRBD1. The ends lost 5 bases at V and 0 bases at J; junction bases unmatched: 3. Germline V CDR1 and CDR2: MGHRA, YSYEKL. This CDR3 is built from 15 residues.

V gene TRBV23-1 combines with J gene TRBJ2-5; maybe TRBD2 (5 bases). TRBV23-1 is annotated as an ORF whose role is uncertain. CDR3 length: 13 amino acids. The V gene lost 2 bases and the J gene lost 1 base, with 5 bases spanning the gap. CDR3: CASSQRGQETQYF. The CDR3 region has the DNA TGCGCCAGCAGTCAACGGGGCCAAGAGACCCAGTACTTC.

The chain has TRBV4-1 and TRBJ1-5; no clear D. Trimming took 0 bases from V and 5 from J, leaving 11 bases between them. The germline V gene encodes CDR1 MGHRA and CDR2 YSYEKL. This CDR3 has 15 amino acids. The CDR3 sequence: CASSQDQRTHQPQHF. The CDR3 nucleotides are TGCGCCAGCAGCCAAGACCAAAGGACTCATCAGCCCCAGCATTTT.